This T cell receptor (beta chain) was profiled in a study of PD-1 blockade in classical Hodgkin lymphoma (TCRdb year 2020). In terms of the full investigation: Nivolumab dosing was 3 mg/kg intravenously every 2 weeks, continuing until either disease progression or unacceptable toxicity. The study used TCR beta sequencing and CyTOF to define a peripheral blood immune signature of response to PD-1 blockade in classical Hodgkin lymphoma.

Genomic DNA was extracted with the Qiagen DNeasy kit from unsorted PBMCs and from negatively selected CD4+ and CD8+ fractions. Amplification of TCR beta CDR3 regions was done by immunoSEQ multiplex PCR with primers that anneal to V and J segments. A synthetic immune receptor repertoire was used to minimize amplification bias, and remaining bias was computationally removed after sequencing. On the study's bioinformatics: Custom Python scripts were used to quantify repertoire diversity as the Shannon entropy index. The unsorted, CD4+ and CD8+ repertoires were each analyzed separately, with the exception of combined analyses, where CD4+ and CD8+ sequences were merged in silico. Clonal expansion was defined as a frequency increase of at least 2-fold after treatment compared with C1D1, and clones undetected at baseline were assigned a pseudocount of 0.5. Singleton clones were defined as clones with 0 or 1 copy at C1D1, and non-singleton clones were defined as clones with 2 or more copies. Clones expanded in unsorted samples were annotated as CD4+, CD8+ or unknown by matching protein sequences in sorted samples from the same patient. Wilcoxon tests were applied to paired samples to test diversity changes from C1D1 to C4D1. TCRdb holds this immuneACCESS table with in-frame rearrangements only. Some clones are missing; in checked studies, unresolved V genes explain under half, and the rest has no known cause. The DNA gave D and trimming, while V, J and clone size come from that table. Within this sample are some 96,000 clones, with 80% to 95% of them counted one time only. The biggest ten clones account for approximately 2.8% of the sample.

The research as a whole found: A significant rise by C4D1 was seen in CD4+ but not CD8+ TCR diversity (p=0.0027 vs p=0.16), with the rise being most apparent in complete responders (p=0.02). Baseline TCR diversity was reported to be lower in newly diagnosed patients than in healthy donors and to be lower still in relapsed/refractory patients. Lower diversity was observed in patients in whom nivolumab was started less than 1 year after ASCT, and these patients were excluded from later analyses so that confounding by immune reconstitution would be avoided. Among trial patients, those achieving complete response had baseline diversity similar to that of newly diagnosed patients, while diversity was significantly lower in partial responders and progressors. The study was restricted to a single clinical trial cohort, and the causes of repertoire differences, possibly disease activity or prior therapy, were left undefined.

This specimen's time point label, per the study, means: cycle 1 day 1 (C1D1), immediately before nivolumab initiation. All trial patients had relapsed after autologous stem cell transplantation, with cohorts A, B and C differing in prior brentuximab vedotin exposure. The trial cohort comprised 56 patients with relapsed/refractory classical Hodgkin lymphoma whose best overall responses were complete response, partial response or progressive disease. Trial patients were treated with single-agent nivolumab in the multi-cohort phase II CheckMate 205 trial. An independent review committee assessed best overall response by applying the 2007 International Working Group response criteria. Trial PBMCs were obtained immediately prior to nivolumab initiation (C1D1) and on therapy at cycle 2 day 1 and cycle 4 day 1. Peripheral blood was collected in 8 mL Vacutainer Cell Preparation Tubes, from which PBMCs were isolated by centrifugation and then cryopreserved.

In regard to this clone: Its recognized antigen is unknown. Nothing much larger sits one base from this clone, and base qualities are not available.

CDR1 and CDR2 (SGHVS, FQNEAQ) derive from the germline V gene. The CDR3 runs 19 amino acids, cysteine and phenylalanine included. Only the CDR3 part of the read is kept: 57 bases, read in frame from the first base. Compared with germline, V lacks 0 bases and J lacks 6 bases; bases without a gene match: 15. This material consisted of peripheral blood mononuclear cells (PBMCs), taken at baseline. This TCR derives from a human donor with classical Hodgkin lymphoma. The chain uses TRBV7-8 and TRBJ2-7; 12 of the junction bases match TRBD2. CDR3 region: CASSLARGEMTSGRGEQYF. In nucleotide form, the sequence is TGTGCCAGCAGCTTAGCGCGAGGGGAAATGACTAGCGGGAGAGGCGAGCAGTACTTC.